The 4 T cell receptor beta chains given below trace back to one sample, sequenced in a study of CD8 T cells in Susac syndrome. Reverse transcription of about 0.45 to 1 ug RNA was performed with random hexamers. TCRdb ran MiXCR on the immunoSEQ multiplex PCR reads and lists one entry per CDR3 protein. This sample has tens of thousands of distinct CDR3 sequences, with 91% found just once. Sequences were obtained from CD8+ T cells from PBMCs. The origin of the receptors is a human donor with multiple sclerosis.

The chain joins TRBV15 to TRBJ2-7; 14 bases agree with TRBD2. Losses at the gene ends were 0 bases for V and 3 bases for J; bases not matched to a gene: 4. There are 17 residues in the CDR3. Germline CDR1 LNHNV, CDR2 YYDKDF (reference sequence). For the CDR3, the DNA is TGTGCCACCAGCAGAGAAATAGGACTAGCGGGAGGCTACGAGCAGTACTTC. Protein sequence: CATSREIGLAGGYEQYF.

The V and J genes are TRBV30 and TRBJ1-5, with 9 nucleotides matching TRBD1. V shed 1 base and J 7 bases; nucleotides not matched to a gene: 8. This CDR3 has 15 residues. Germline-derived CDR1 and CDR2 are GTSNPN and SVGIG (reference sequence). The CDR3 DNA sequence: TGTGCCTGGAGTGAGTTAACAGGGGGCGGACAGCCCCAGCATTTT. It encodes CAWSELTGGGQPQHF. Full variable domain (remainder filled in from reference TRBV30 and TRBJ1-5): SQTIHQWPATLVQPVGSPLSLECTVEGTSNPNLYWYRQAAGRGLQLLFYSVGIGQISSEVPQNLSASRPQDRQFILSSKKLLLSDSGFYLCAWSELTGGGQPQHFGDGTRLSIL.

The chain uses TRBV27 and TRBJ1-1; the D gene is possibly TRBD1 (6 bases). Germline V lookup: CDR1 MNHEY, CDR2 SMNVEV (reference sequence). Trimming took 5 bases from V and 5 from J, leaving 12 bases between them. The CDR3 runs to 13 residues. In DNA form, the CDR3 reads TGTGCCAGCAGTGTACTACAGGGAACTGAAGCTTTCTTT. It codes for CASSVLQGTEAFF.

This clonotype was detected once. Written as DNA, the CDR3 is TGTGCCAGCAGTTACACCGGAGGGGCTACTGAAAAACTGTTTTTT. This translates into CASSYTGGATEKLFF. The gene calls are TRBV6-5 and TRBJ1-4; weak D call: TRBD1 (5 bases). The germline V gene encodes CDR1 MNHEY and CDR2 SVGAGI. Trimming shortened V by 2 bases and J by 7 bases, and 14 bases separated the two germline ends. The CDR3 runs 15 residues.